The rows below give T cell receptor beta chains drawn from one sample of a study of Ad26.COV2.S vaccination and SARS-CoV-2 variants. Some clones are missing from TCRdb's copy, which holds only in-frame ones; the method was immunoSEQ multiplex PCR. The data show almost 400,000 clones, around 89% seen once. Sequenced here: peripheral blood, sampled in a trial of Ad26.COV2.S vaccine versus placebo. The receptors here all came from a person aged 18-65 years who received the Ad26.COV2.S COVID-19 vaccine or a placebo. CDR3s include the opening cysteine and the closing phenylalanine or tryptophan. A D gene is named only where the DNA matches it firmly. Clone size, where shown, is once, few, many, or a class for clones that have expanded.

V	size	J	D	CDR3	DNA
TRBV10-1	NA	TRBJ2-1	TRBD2	CASSESFETSGYYNEQFF	TGCGCCAGCAGTGAGTCGTTTGAGACTAGCGGGTATTACAATGAGCAGTTCTTC
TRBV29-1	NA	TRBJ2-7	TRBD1	CSVATGDRSYEQYF	TGCAGCGTGGCGACAGGGGACAGATCCTACGAGCAGTACTTC
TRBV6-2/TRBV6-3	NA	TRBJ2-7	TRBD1	CASSYETAGGSYEQYF	TGTGCCAGCAGTTACGAAACGGCAGGGGGCTCCTACGAGCAGTACTTC
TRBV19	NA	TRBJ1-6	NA	CASSNGSGGSPLHF	TGTGCCAGTAGTAACGGATCAGGAGGATCACCCCTCCACTTT
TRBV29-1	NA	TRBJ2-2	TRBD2	CSVELADLGTGELFF	TGCAGCGTTGAACTAGCGGATCTCGGAACCGGGGAGCTGTTTTTT
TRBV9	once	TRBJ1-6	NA	CASSVGSTYNSPLHF	TGTGCCAGCAGCGTAGGGAGCACCTATAATTCACCCCTCCACTTT
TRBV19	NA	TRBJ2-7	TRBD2	CASSREGTYEQYF	TGTGCCAGTAGTAGGGAGGGCACCTACGAGCAGTACTTC
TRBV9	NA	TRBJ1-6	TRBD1	CASSAWDRVFGNSPLHF	TGTGCCAGCAGCGCCTGGGACAGGGTATTTGGTAATTCACCCCTCCACTTT
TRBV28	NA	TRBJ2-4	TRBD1	CASSMPPGQGAKNIQYF	TGTGCCAGCAGTATGCCACCGGGACAGGGGGCCAAAAACATTCAGTACTTC
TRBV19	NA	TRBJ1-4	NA	CASSILAGTNEKLFF	TGTGCCAGTAGTATCTTGGCAGGTACTAATGAAAAACTGTTTTTT
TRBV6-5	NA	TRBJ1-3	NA	CASSYGLPGNTIYF	TGTGCCAGCAGTTACGGTCTACCTGGAAACACCATATATTTT
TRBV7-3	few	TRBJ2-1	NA	CASSLMLPGAQQFF	TGTGCCAGCAGCTTAATGTTACCCGGGGCTCAGCAGTTCTTC
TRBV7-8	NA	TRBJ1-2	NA	CASSTRTGDYGYTF	TGTGCCAGCAGCACAAGGACGGGCGATTATGGCTACACCTTC
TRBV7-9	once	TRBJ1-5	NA	CASSQGGGQPQHF	TGTGCCAGCAGCCAGGGTGGCGGTCAGCCCCAGCATTTT
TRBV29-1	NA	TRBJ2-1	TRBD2	CSVDVLAGGSEQFF	TGCAGCGTTGATGTGCTAGCGGGAGGGAGTGAGCAGTTCTTC
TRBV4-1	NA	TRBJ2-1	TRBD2	CASSQVSLAGGNEQFF	TGCGCCAGCAGCCAAGTGTCCCTAGCGGGAGGCAATGAGCAGTTCTTC
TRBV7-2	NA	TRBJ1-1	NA	CASSLARVNTEAFF	TGTGCCAGCAGCTTAGCCAGGGTGAACACTGAAGCTTTCTTT
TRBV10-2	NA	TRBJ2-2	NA	CASTGTVTGELFF	TGCGCCAGCACCGGGACCGTCACCGGGGAGCTGTTTTTT
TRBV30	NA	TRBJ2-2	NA	CAWSPGTGELFF	TGTGCCTGGAGTCCGGGCACCGGGGAGCTGTTTTTT
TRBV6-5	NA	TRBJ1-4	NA	CATTNPPWEKLFF	TGTGCCACCACGAACCCCCCTTGGGAAAAACTGTTTTTT
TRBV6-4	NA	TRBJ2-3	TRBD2	CASRGLADGTDTQYF	TGTGCCAGCAGAGGACTAGCGGATGGCACAGATACGCAGTATTTT
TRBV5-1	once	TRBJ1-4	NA	CASSFSSGATNEKLFF	TGCGCCAGCAGCTTCTCCTCAGGAGCAACTAATGAAAAACTGTTTTTT
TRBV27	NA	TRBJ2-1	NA	CASSFPGLGSYNEQFF	TGTGCCAGCAGTTTCCCCGGACTCGGCTCCTACAATGAGCAGTTCTTC
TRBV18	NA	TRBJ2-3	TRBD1	CASSPTGGTDTQYF	TGTGCCAGCTCACCAACAGGGGGCACAGATACGCAGTATTTT
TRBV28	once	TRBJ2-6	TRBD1	CATRGQPSGANVLTF	TGTGCCACCAGGGGGCAGCCTTCTGGGGCCAACGTCCTGACTTTC
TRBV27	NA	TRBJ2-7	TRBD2	CASSFRTSGASSYEQYF	TGTGCCAGCAGTTTCAGGACTAGCGGGGCAAGCTCCTACGAGCAGTACTTC
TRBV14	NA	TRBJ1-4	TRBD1	CASSPTPGGSRATNEKLFF	TGTGCCAGCAGCCCCACGCCAGGGGGCTCGAGGGCAACTAATGAAAAACTGTTTTTT
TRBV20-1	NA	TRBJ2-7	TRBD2	CSASGTSLTYEQYF	TGCAGTGCTAGTGGGACTAGCCTAACCTACGAGCAGTACTTC